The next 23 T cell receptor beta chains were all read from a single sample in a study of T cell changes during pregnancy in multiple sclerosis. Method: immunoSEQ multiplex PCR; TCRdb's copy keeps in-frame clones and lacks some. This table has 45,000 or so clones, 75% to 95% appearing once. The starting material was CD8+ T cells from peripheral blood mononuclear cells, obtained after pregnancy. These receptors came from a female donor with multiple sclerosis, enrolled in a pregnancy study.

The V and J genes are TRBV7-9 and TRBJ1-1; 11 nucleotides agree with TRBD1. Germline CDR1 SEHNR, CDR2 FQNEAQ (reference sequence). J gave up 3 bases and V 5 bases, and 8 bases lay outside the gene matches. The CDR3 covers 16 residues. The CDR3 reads CASSADRGHLHTEAFF. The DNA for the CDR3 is TGTGCCAGCAGCGCGGACAGGGGGCACCTTCACACTGAAGCTTTCTTT.

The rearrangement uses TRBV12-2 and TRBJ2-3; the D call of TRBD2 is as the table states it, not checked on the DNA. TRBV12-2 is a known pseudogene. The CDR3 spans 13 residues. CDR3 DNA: TGTGCAAGTCGTGATAGCGGTCCAGATACGCAGTATTTT. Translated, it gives CASRDSGPDTQYF.

The CDR3 loop is CASSPRVQDSSYEQYF. The CDR3 bases are TGTGCCAGCAGCCCACGGGTTCAGGACAGCTCCTACGAGCAGTACTTC. The rearrangement links TRBV13 to TRBJ2-7; D may be TRBD1 (6 bases). Germline CDR1 and CDR2: PRHDT and FYEKMQ (reference sequence). This CDR3 spans 16 amino acids. Trimming pared 5 bases from V and 0 bases from J, leaving 17 bases between.

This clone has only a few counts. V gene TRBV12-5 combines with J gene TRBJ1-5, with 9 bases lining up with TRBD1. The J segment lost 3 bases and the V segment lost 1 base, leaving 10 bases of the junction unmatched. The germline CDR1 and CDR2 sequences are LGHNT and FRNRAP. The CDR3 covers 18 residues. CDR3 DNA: TGTGCTAGTGGTTTGGAACGGGACAGGGTAGATGTCAATCAGCCCCAGCATTTT. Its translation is CASGLERDRVDVNQPQHF.

CDR3 bases: TGTGCCTGGAGTGTACATTCGGGTGAAGAGACCCAGTACTTC. This translates into CAWSVHSGEETQYF. The gene calls are TRBV30 and TRBJ2-5, with unresolved D. V lost 0 bases to trimming and J lost 3 bases, with 11 bases between them. CDR3 size: 14 residues. The V gene's germline CDR1 is GTSNPN and CDR2 SVGIG (reference sequence).

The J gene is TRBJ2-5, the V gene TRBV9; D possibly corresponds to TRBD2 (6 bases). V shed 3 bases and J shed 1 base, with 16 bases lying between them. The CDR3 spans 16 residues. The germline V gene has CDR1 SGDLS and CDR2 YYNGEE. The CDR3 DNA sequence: TGTGCCAGCAGCGATATCGGAGGGGTGGCCCAAGAGACCCAGTACTTC. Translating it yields CASSDIGGVAQETQYF.

The CDR3 sequence: CASSEGGTGVQETQYF. As DNA, the CDR3 is TGTGCCAGCAGTGAAGGTGGGACAGGGGTTCAAGAGACCCAGTACTTC. The V and J genes are TRBV2 and TRBJ2-5, with 10 bases fitting TRBD1. This CDR3 is built from 16 residues. V was pared by 1 base and J by 2 bases, with 4 bases of the junction left unmatched. Germline loops: CDR1 SNHLY, CDR2 FYNNEI.

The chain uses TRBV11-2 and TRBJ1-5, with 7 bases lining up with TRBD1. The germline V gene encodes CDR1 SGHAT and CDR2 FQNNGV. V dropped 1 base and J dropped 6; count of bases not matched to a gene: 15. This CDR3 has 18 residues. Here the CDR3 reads CASSLAGDSGGVGQPQHF. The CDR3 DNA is TGTGCCAGCAGCTTAGCAGGTGACTCAGGGGGAGTCGGTCAGCCCCAGCATTTT.

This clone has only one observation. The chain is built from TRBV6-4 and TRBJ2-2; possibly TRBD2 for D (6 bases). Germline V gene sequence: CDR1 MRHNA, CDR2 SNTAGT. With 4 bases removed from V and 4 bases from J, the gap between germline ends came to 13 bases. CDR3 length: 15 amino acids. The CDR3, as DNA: TGTGCCAGCAGTGCCCGGAGGGACGGCACCGGGGAGCTGTTTTTT. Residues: CASSARRDGTGELFF.

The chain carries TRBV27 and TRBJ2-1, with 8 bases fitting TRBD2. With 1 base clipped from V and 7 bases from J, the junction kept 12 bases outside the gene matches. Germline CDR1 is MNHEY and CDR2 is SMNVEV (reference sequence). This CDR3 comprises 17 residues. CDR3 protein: CASSLLGGLGGSNEQFF. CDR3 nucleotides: TGTGCCAGCAGTTTATTAGGGGGACTAGGGGGGTCGAATGAGCAGTTCTTC.

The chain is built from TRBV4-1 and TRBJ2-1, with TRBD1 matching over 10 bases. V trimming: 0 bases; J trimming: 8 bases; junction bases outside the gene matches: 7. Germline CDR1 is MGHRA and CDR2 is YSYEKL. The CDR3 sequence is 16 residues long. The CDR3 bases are TGCGCCAGCAGCCAAGATGATTGGACAGGGGGAGATGAGCAGTTCTTC. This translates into CASSQDDWTGGDEQFF.

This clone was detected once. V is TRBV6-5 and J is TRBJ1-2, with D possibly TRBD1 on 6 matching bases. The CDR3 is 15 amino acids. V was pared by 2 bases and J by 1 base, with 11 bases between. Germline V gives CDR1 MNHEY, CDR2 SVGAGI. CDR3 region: CASSYGAGDNYGYTF. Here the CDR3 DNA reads TGTGCCAGCAGTTACGGGGCAGGGGATAACTATGGCTACACCTTC.

CDR3 sequence (DNA): TGTGCCTGGGAATTTAGGACAGGAGCCTATGGCTACACCTTC. This translates into CAWEFRTGAYGYTF. The chain has TRBV30 and TRBJ1-2; 7 bases match TRBD1. J lost 4 bases, V lost 5 bases, and 10 bases had no gene match. Germline loops: CDR1 GTSNPN, CDR2 SVGIG (reference sequence). CDR3 size: 14 residues.

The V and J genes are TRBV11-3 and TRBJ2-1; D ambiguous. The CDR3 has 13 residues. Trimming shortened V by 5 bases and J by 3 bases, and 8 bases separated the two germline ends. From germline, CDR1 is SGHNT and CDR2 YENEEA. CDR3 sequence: CASSPENYNEQFF. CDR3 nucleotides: TGTGCCAGCAGCCCAGAAAACTACAATGAGCAGTTCTTC.

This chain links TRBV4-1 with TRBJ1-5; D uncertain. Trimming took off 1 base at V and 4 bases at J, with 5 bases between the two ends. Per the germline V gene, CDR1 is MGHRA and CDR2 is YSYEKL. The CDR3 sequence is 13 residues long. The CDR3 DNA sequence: TGCGCCAGCAGCCAAGGGACTAATCAGCCCCAGCATTTT. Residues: CASSQGTNQPQHF.

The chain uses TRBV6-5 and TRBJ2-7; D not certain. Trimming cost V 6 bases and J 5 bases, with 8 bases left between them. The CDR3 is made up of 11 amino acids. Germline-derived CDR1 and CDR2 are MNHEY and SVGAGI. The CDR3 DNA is TGTGCCAGCAGCCTAGGAGACGAGCAGTACTTC. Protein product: CASSLGDEQYF.

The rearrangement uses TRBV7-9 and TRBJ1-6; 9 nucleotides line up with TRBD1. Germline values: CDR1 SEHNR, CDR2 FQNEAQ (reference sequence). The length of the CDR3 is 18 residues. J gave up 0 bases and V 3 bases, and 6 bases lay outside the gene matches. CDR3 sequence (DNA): TGTGCCAGCAGCTTTCGACAGGGGGATACCTCCTATAATTCACCCCTCCACTTT. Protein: CASSFRQGDTSYNSPLHF.

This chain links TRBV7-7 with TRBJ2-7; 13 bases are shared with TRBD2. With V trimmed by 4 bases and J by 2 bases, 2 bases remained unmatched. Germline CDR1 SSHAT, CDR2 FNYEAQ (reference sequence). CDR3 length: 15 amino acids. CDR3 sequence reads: CASSSGTSGAYEQYF. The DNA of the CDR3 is TGTGCCAGCAGCTCTGGGACTAGCGGGGCCTACGAGCAGTACTTC.

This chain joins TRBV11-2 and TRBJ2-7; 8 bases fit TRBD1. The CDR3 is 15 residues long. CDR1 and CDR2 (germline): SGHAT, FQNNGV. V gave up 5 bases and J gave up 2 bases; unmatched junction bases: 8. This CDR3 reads CASSPPLGQAYEQYF. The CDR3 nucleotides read TGTGCCAGCAGCCCACCATTGGGACAGGCCTACGAGCAGTACTTC.

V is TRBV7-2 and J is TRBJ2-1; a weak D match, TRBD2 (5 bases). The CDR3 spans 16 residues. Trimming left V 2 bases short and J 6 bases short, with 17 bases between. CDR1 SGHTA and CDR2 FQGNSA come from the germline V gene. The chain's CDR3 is CASSLYGVEGSNEQFF. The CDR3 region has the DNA TGTGCCAGCAGCTTATATGGGGTAGAGGGTAGCAATGAGCAGTTCTTC.

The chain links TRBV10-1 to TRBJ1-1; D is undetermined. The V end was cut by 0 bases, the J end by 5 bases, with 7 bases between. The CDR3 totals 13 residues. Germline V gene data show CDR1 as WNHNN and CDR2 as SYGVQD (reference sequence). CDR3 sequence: CASSESYATEAFF. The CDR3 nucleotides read TGCGCCAGCAGTGAGTCGTACGCGACTGAAGCTTTCTTT.

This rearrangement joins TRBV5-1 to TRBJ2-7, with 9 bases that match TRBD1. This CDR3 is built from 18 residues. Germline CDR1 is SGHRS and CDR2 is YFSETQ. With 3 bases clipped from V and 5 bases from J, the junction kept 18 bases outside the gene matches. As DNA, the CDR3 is TGCGCCAGCAGCTCCGAGGGACAGGGACTCAGCAGGGTAGACGAGCAGTACTTC. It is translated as CASSSEGQGLSRVDEQYF.

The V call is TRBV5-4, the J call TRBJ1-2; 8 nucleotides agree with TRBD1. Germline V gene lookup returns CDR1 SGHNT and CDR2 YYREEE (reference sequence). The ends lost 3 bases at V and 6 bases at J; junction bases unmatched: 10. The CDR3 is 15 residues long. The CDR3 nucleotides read TGTGCCAGCAGCTGGGGCTCCTTACAGGGGGATGGCTACACCTTC. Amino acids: CASSWGSLQGDGYTF.